One sample yielded the 21 T cell receptor beta chains listed below, sequenced in a study of T cell changes during pregnancy in multiple sclerosis. Profiling relied on immunoSEQ multiplex PCR, and the TCRdb table lists in-frame clones only, not all of them. The sample contains about 67,000 clones, about 90% of which appear only once. The source material was peripheral blood, sampled in the first trimester of pregnancy. Every receptor here comes from a female donor in good health, enrolled as a control in a pregnancy study.

The chain recombines TRBV5-4 with TRBJ1-1; TRBD1 is a possible D gene (6 bases). Germline V lookup: CDR1 SGHNT, CDR2 YYREEE (reference sequence). V lost 3 bases, J lost 8 bases, and 17 bases lay in between. The CDR3 has 14 amino acids. The CDR3: CASSSTNGTWEAFF. The CDR3 bases are TGTGCCAGCAGCTCAACAAACGGGACATGGGAAGCTTTCTTT. Based on the CDR3 plus reference TRBV5-4 and TRBJ1-1, the full variable domain is ETGVTQSPTHLIKTRGQQVTLRCSSQSGHNTVSWYQQALGQGPQFIFQYYREEENGRGNFPPRFSGLQFPNYSSELNVNALELDDSALYLCASSSTNGTWEAFFGQGTRLTVV.

The chain has TRBV6-5 and TRBJ2-5, with TRBD1 identical over 9 bases. CDR3 length: 16 amino acids. V lost 0 bases and J lost 5; bases outside the gene matches: 7. Per germline, CDR1 MNHEY and CDR2 SVGAGI. The CDR3 loop reads CASSYSPPGQGETQYF. The CDR3 DNA sequence: TGTGCCAGCAGTTACTCACCACCGGGACAGGGCGAGACCCAGTACTTC.

The rearrangement uses TRBV29-1 and TRBJ2-1, with a possible D match to TRBD1 (6 bases). CDR1 is SQVTM and CDR2 is ANQGSEA in the germline V gene. Deletions cut 7 bases from V and 1 base from J, with 14 bases between. The CDR3 totals 14 residues. The DNA for the CDR3 is TGCAGCGCCAGGACAGAGGAATCCTACAATGAGCAGTTCTTC. Translation: CSARTEESYNEQFF.

V usage is TRBV13 and J usage is TRBJ2-3; TRBD2 aligns across 9 bases. The CDR3 extends over 23 amino acids. The germline V gene encodes CDR1 PRHDT and CDR2 FYEKMQ (reference sequence). V trimming: 4 bases; J trimming: 1 base; junction bases outside the gene matches: 27. This CDR3 is CASSSWGLAELGRPAGRTDTQYF. The CDR3 DNA follows: TGTGCCAGCAGCTCCTGGGGACTAGCTGAACTCGGACGTCCGGCGGGACGCACAGATACGCAGTATTTT.

This chain uses TRBV29-1 with TRBJ2-7; 8 positions match TRBD2. Germline V lookup: CDR1 SQVTM, CDR2 ANQGSEA. J was trimmed by 0 bases and V by 0 bases; bases with no gene match: 4. This CDR3 comprises 15 residues. The DNA for the CDR3 is TGCAGCGTTGAAGATGCGCGGGAGGCCTCCTACGAGCAGTACTTC. Translation gives CSVEDAREASYEQYF.

The chain uses TRBV5-4 and TRBJ1-1; 8 bases line up with TRBD1. Trimming removed 3 bases from V and 5 bases from J; junction bases left unmatched: 6. The CDR3 has 14 residues. The germline V gene encodes CDR1 SGHNT and CDR2 YYREEE (reference sequence). The CDR3 reads CASSSGGVRTEAFF. The CDR3 coding sequence is TGTGCCAGCAGCTCAGGGGGCGTTAGGACTGAAGCTTTCTTT.

The rearrangement joins TRBV28 to TRBJ2-7; 9 bases line up with TRBD1. Germline trimming cut 2 bases from V and 6 bases from J; bases unmatched to any gene: 8. CDR1 and CDR2 from the germline V gene are MDHEN and SYDVKM. This CDR3 contains 15 residues. Written as DNA, the CDR3 is TGTGCCAGCAGTTTAGCGGGACAGGGAATTTCCGAGCAGTACTTC. Its translation is CASSLAGQGISEQYF.

The rearrangement joins TRBV28 to TRBJ2-5; D is perhaps TRBD1 (5 bases). CDR1 is MDHEN, CDR2 SYDVKM, per germline. Deletions cut 5 bases from V and 1 base from J, with 8 bases between. The CDR3 has 13 residues. The CDR3 DNA follows: TGTGCCAGCAGTCAGGACATCCAAGAGACCCAGTACTTC. The encoded protein is CASSQDIQETQYF.

This chain joins TRBV19 and TRBJ1-1, with unresolved D. The germline V gene encodes CDR1 LNHDA and CDR2 SQIVND (reference sequence). V lost 5 bases to trimming and J lost 6 bases, with 19 bases between them. The CDR3 runs 15 residues. The CDR3 loop is CASSQYDLTAAEAFF. The CDR3 bases are TGTGCCAGTAGTCAATATGACCTAACGGCGGCTGAAGCTTTCTTT.

This chain joins TRBV5-1 and TRBJ2-2; TRBD2 agrees at 7 bases. This CDR3 has 16 amino acids. Germline V gives CDR1 SGHRS, CDR2 YFSETQ. V lost 4 bases and J lost 4; bases outside the gene matches: 10. The CDR3 sequence is CASSPPGAGPTGELFF. The DNA for the CDR3 is TGCGCCAGCAGCCCCCCGGGAGCGGGACCCACCGGGGAGCTGTTTTTT.

This rearrangement joins TRBV5-1 to TRBJ2-7, with TRBD2 matching over 11 bases. Per germline, CDR1 SGHRS and CDR2 YFSETQ. The V and J ends lost 4 bases and 5 bases, in that order; junction bases with no gene match: 8. The CDR3 sequence is 15 residues long. CDR3 residues: CASSIRLAGTNEQYF. The CDR3 nucleotides read TGCGCCAGCAGCATAAGACTAGCGGGAACAAACGAGCAGTACTTC.

V and J are TRBV6-1 and TRBJ1-2, with 9 positions matching TRBD1. The CDR3 totals 13 residues. From germline, CDR1 is MNHNS and CDR2 SASEGT. V dropped 6 bases and J dropped 6; count of bases not matched to a gene: 5. The CDR3 coding sequence is TGTGCCAGCAGGAGACAGGGGGGGGATGGCTACACCTTC. The encoded protein is CASRRQGGDGYTF.

This chain uses TRBV28 with TRBJ1-4; D unresolved. Trimming cost V 5 bases and J 6 bases, with 19 bases left between them. Germline lookup yields CDR1 MDHEN and CDR2 SYDVKM. This CDR3 has 16 amino acids. The CDR3 DNA reads as TGTGCCAGCAGTATAAGATCCCTAGGTCGTTATGAAAAACTGTTTTTT. Encoded protein: CASSIRSLGRYEKLFF.

The J gene is TRBJ2-1, the V gene TRBV19, with 7 nucleotides matching TRBD1. Germline trimming cut 4 bases from V and 6 bases from J; bases unmatched to any gene: 6. The CDR3 contains 14 residues. The germline CDR1 and CDR2 sequences are LNHDA and SQIVND (reference sequence). This CDR3 is CASSTEGAINEQFF. DNA of the CDR3: TGTGCCAGTAGTACCGAGGGGGCGATCAATGAGCAGTTCTTC.

This clone was observed a single time. The chain employs TRBV7-2 and TRBJ1-2; D is undetermined. The CDR3 extends over 12 amino acids. CDR1 SGHTA and CDR2 FQGNSA come from the germline V gene. V was clipped by 5 bases and J by 1 base, with 5 bases between them. The DNA for the CDR3 is TGTGCCAGCAGCACCTATAACTATGGCTACACCTTC. Translation: CASSTYNYGYTF.

This chain connects TRBV7-2 to TRBJ1-2; no clear D gene. Trimming took 1 base from V and 5 from J, leaving 17 bases between them. Germline lookup yields CDR1 SGHTA and CDR2 FQGNSA. The CDR3 consists of 16 residues. The CDR3 is CASSLDTGREVYGYTF. The CDR3, as DNA: TGTGCCAGCAGCTTAGACACGGGAAGGGAAGTTTATGGCTACACCTTC.

This clone showed up just once. The rearrangement uses TRBV11-2 and TRBJ2-2; possibly TRBD1 for D (6 bases). The germline gives CDR1 SGHAT, CDR2 FQNNGV. V was trimmed by 2 bases and J by 7 bases, leaving 17 bases between them. The CDR3 length is 16 residues. The CDR3 nucleotides read TGTGCCAGCAGCTTATCTGGCAGGGGTGATGGCGGGGAGCTGTTTTTT. As protein: CASSLSGRGDGGELFF.

The chain uses TRBV29-1 and TRBJ2-5; TRBD2 is a possible D gene (5 bases). V shed 6 bases and J shed 4 bases, with 12 bases lying between them. Looked up from germline, CDR1 is SQVTM and CDR2 is ANQGSEA. The CDR3 is 12 residues long. The CDR3 region is CSVGTAGETQYF. CDR3 sequence (DNA): TGCAGCGTAGGAACGGCGGGAGAGACCCAGTACTTC.

This sequence joins TRBV15 and TRBJ2-2; 8 positions match TRBD1. Germline trimming cut 8 bases from V and 0 bases from J; bases unmatched to any gene: 5. This CDR3 contains 15 residues. Looked up from germline, CDR1 is LNHNV and CDR2 is YYDKDF (reference sequence). The CDR3 loop reads CATGKTGANTGELFF. The CDR3 region has the DNA TGTGCCACCGGCAAGACAGGGGCGAACACCGGGGAGCTGTTTTTT.

V usage is TRBV5-4 and J usage is TRBJ2-7; D may be TRBD2 (6 bases). CDR1 and CDR2 from the germline V gene are SGHNT and YYREEE (reference sequence). Between the trimmed V and J ends, which lost 4 bases and 2 bases, there was a span of 22 bases. The CDR3 is 17 residues long. The CDR3 loop is CASSATGVSANTYEQYF. As DNA, the CDR3 is TGTGCCAGCAGCGCCACGGGAGTTTCAGCGAATACCTACGAGCAGTACTTC.

The V call is TRBV10-3, the J call TRBJ2-7; 10 bases are a match to TRBD1. The V gene end was trimmed by 6 bases and the J gene end by 7 bases; junction bases not matched to a gene: 15. This CDR3 is 16 amino acids long. Germline V gene sequence: CDR1 ENHRY, CDR2 SYGVKD. CDR3 loop: CAISDPPGTGDHEQYF. The CDR3 nucleotides read TGTGCCATCAGCGATCCACCAGGGACAGGGGACCATGAGCAGTACTTC.